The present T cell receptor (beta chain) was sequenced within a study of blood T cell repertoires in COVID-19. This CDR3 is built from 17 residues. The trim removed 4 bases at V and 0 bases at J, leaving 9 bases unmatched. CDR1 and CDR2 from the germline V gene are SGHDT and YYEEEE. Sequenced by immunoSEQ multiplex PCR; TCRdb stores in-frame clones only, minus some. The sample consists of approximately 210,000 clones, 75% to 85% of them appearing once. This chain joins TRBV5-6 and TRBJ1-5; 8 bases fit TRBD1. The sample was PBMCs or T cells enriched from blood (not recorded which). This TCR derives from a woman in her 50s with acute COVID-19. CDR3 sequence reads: CASSRMTGVYSNQPQHF. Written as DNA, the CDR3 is TGTGCCAGCAGCCGGATGACAGGGGTTTATAGCAATCAGCCCCAGCATTTT.